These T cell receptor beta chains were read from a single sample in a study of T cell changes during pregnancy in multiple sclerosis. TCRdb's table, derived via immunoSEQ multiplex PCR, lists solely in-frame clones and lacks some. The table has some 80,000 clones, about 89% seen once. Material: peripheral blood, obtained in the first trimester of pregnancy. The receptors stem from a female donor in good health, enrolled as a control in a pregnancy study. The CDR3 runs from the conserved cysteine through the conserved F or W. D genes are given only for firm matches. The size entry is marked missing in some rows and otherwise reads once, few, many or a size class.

TGTGCCAGCAGCTTACACGGTCCGAACACTGAAGCTTTCTTT,CASSLHGPNTEAFF,14,-,TRBJ1-1,-,TRBV7-2
TGCGCCAGCTCAACTCATCGAGGAATAAAAGAGACCCAGTACTTC,CASSTHRGIKETQYF,15,-,TRBJ2-5,-,TRBV5-1
TGTGCCAGCAGTCAGGGACAGACATCCACCTTC,CASSQGQTSTF,11,TRBD1,TRBJ1-2,-,TRBV6-1
TGCGCCAGCAGCTCCAAGAACCGGGACAGGGCTGCCCACGAGCAGTACTTC,CASSSKNRDRAAHEQYF,17,TRBD1,TRBJ2-7,-,TRBV5-1
TGTGCCAGCAGCTACGCAGGGGGTATGAACACTGAAGCTTTCTTT,CASSYAGGMNTEAFF,15,TRBD1,TRBJ1-1,-,TRBV7-9
TGCGCCAGCAGCTTGTTTTCGACAGAGAATGAAAAACTGTTTTTT,CASSLFSTENEKLFF,15,-,TRBJ1-4,once,TRBV5-1
TGTGCCAGCAGTTTATGGGGGAGCACTGAAGCTTTCTTT,CASSLWGSTEAFF,13,-,TRBJ1-1,-,TRBV28
TGTGCCAGCTCACCAATGGGACAGCTAATCTCTGGAAACACCATATATTTT,CASSPMGQLISGNTIYF,17,TRBD1,TRBJ1-3,once,TRBV18
TGTGCCTGGATTCCCGGGGGTAGTGAAAAACTGTTTTTT,CAWIPGGSEKLFF,13,-,TRBJ1-4,-,TRBV30
TGTGCCAGCAGCTTACTAGCGGGGGGAGGCACCGGGGAGCTGTTTTTT,CASSLLAGGGTGELFF,16,TRBD2,TRBJ2-2,-,TRBV11-2
TGTGCCAGCAGTTTTCGAGCGGGGGACTACGAGCAGTACTTC,CASSFRAGDYEQYF,14,TRBD2,TRBJ2-7,-,TRBV6-5
TGTGCCAGTAGCCTGCAGGGTTTGGAAGTGGTCACTGAAGCTTTCTTT,CASSLQGLEVVTEAFF,16,-,TRBJ1-1,-,TRBV19
TGTGCCAGCAGCTTAGAGAGCGGGGGCATCTACTCCTACAATGAGCAGTTCTTC,CASSLESGGIYSYNEQFF,18,TRBD2,TRBJ2-1,-,TRBV7-6
TGTGCCAGCAGCTCCAACAGACAGGGGGGCGTCCTGACTTTC,CASSSNRQGGVLTF,14,TRBD1,TRBJ2-6,-,TRBV5-6
TGTGCCAGCTCCCGCTGGGGGGGACAGGGGGACGAGCAGTACTTC,CASSRWGGQGDEQYF,15,TRBD1,TRBJ2-7,once,TRBV18
TGCGCCAGCAGCTTGGCGAGCGGGGGTGGAAACATTCAGTACTTC,CASSLASGGGNIQYF,15,TRBD2,TRBJ2-4,once,TRBV5-1
TGTGCCACCCTAGGACTAGCGGGGGGCCTTCTAGCCAAAAACATTCAGTACTTC,CATLGLAGGLLAKNIQYF,18,TRBD2,TRBJ2-4,-,TRBV2
TGTGCCAGTAACCCCAGGTTGAATACTGAAGCTTTCTTT,CASNPRLNTEAFF,13,-,TRBJ1-1,-,TRBV19
TGCGCCAGCAGCAGACCCGGACAGGGGGCCTACGAGCAGTACTTC,CASSRPGQGAYEQYF,15,TRBD1,TRBJ2-7,-,TRBV5-1
TGTGCCACCAGCCGCTTAAGGAGCTCCTACAATGAGCAGTTCTTC,CATSRLRSSYNEQFF,15,-,TRBJ2-1,-,TRBV15
TGCGCCAGCAGCTTGGGGGGGCAGCCAGAGTACTTC,CASSLGGQPEYF,12,-,TRBJ2-7,-,TRBV5-1
TGTGCCAGCAGCTTAGAGCCTAGCGGGGGGTCGAATTACAATGAGCAGTTCTTC,CASSLEPSGGSNYNEQFF,18,TRBD2,TRBJ2-1,once,TRBV7-9
TGTGCCAGCAGCTCAAGCGGGGGGGTTTACAATGAGCAGTTCTTC,CASSSSGGVYNEQFF,15,TRBD2,TRBJ2-1,-,TRBV7-8
TGTGCCAGTAGTCACGGGACTTCTAGCACAGATACGCAGTATTTT,CASSHGTSSTDTQYF,15,-,TRBJ2-3,-,TRBV19
TGTGCCAGCAGTTTGGGGGGGGGACTCCACAATGAGCAGTTCTTC,CASSLGGGLHNEQFF,15,TRBD2,TRBJ2-1,-,TRBV28
TGTGCCAGCAGCTCCCGGACAGGGGGGGGAACTAATGAAAAACTGTTTTTT,CASSSRTGGGTNEKLFF,17,TRBD1,TRBJ1-4,-,TRBV7-9
TGTGCCTGGAGTTGGTCTAGCGTCACCTACGAGCAGTACTTC,CAWSWSSVTYEQYF,14,-,TRBJ2-7,-,TRBV30
TGTGCCAGCAGCCAAGAGGCAGGGGGATATTCACCCCTCCACTTT,CASSQEAGGYSPLHF,15,TRBD1,TRBJ1-6,-,TRBV14
TGTGCCAGCAGTTTATCGGACAAACTTGGCTACACCTTC,CASSLSDKLGYTF,13,-,TRBJ1-2,-,TRBV27
TGTGCCAGCAGCTGGCCGGACCGTGTTACGGGACACAACTATGGCTACACCTTC,CASSWPDRVTGHNYGYTF,18,-,TRBJ1-2,-,TRBV7-9
TGCGCCAGCAGCCATGGTTTAGGACAGGGAGCAACTAATGAAAAACTGTTTTTT,CASSHGLGQGATNEKLFF,18,TRBD1,TRBJ1-4,-,TRBV5-1
TGTGCCAGCAGTTTCCGACTCCCGAGCTCCTACAATGAGCAGTTCTTC,CASSFRLPSSYNEQFF,16,-,TRBJ2-1,-,TRBV28
TGTGCCAGCAGCTTCGCGGGGTTGGGCGAGACCCAGTACTTC,CASSFAGLGETQYF,14,-,TRBJ2-5,-,TRBV14
TGTGCCAGCAGTTCCCCTCTGGCTGCCTACGAGCAGTACTTC,CASSSPLAAYEQYF,14,-,TRBJ2-7,few,TRBV6-6
TGTGCCAGCAGCTTAGCGTCAGGGATCCGGGAGACCCAGTACTTC,CASSLASGIRETQYF,15,-,TRBJ2-5,-,TRBV7-8
TGTGCCAGTAGTATCCGGGGGGACCAAGAGACCCAGTACTTC,CASSIRGDQETQYF,14,TRBD2,TRBJ2-5,once,TRBV19
TGTGCCAGCAGGGACAAAGGCGAGCAGTACTTC,CASRDKGEQYF,11,-,TRBJ2-7,-,TRBV25-1
TGTGCCAGCAGCGCGGACAGGAGTGAAGCTTTCTTT,CASSADRSEAFF,12,TRBD1,TRBJ1-1,-,TRBV5-5
TGTGCCAGCAGCTTTCGTTATGATCAGCCCCAGCATTTT,CASSFRYDQPQHF,13,-,TRBJ1-5,-,TRBV11-2
TGTGCCAGCAGTGCACGGACTAGCGGGGCGGAGACCCAGTACTTC,CASSARTSGAETQYF,15,TRBD2,TRBJ2-5,few,TRBV6-1
TGTGCCAGCAGTGAAATGCGGGGGGCATCAGATACGCAGTATTTT,CASSEMRGASDTQYF,15,TRBD2,TRBJ2-3,-,TRBV25-1
TGTGCCAGCAGCTTAGAATCCCGGCGGGCCGAGCAGTTCTTC,CASSLESRRAEQFF,14,-,TRBJ2-1,-,TRBV11-3
TGCGCCAGCAGCTTGGTTATTGGGACTAGGTGGAATGAGCAGTTCTTC,CASSLVIGTRWNEQFF,16,TRBD2,TRBJ2-1,-,TRBV5-1
TGTGCCAGCAGCGTAGTTGGGGACAGGTGGGCTGAGCAGTACTTC,CASSVVGDRWAEQYF,15,TRBD1,TRBJ2-7,-,TRBV9